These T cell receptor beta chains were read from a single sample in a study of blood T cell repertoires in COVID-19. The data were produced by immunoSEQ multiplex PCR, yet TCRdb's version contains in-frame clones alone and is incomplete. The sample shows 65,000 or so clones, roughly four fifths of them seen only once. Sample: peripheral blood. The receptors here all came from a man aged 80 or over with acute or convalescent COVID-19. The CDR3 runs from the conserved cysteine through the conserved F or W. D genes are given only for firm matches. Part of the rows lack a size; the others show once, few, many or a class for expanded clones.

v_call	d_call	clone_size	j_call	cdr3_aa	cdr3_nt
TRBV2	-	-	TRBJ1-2	CASRAGLEGYTF	TGTGCCAGCAGGGCCGGTCTAGAGGGCTACACCTTC
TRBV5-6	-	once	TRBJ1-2	CASRKRRVPYGYTF	TGTGCCAGCAGAAAACGGAGGGTTCCCTATGGCTACACCTTC
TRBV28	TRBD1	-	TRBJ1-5	CASSPRQGTQPQHF	TGTGCCAGCAGTCCCCGACAGGGCACTCAGCCCCAGCATTTT
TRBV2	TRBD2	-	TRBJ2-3	CASSEGGGTQYF	TGTGCCAGCAGTGAAGGCGGGGGTACGCAGTATTTT
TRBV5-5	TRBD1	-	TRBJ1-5	CASSLSGQPSNQPQHF	TGTGCCAGCAGCTTGTCGGGACAGCCTAGCAATCAGCCCCAGCATTTT
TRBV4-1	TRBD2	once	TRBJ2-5	CASSHSPGGHSETQYF	TGCGCCAGCAGCCACTCACCGGGGGGGCACTCAGAGACCCAGTACTTC
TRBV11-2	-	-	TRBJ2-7	CASSSYRSSYEQYF	TGTGCCAGCAGCTCCTACAGGAGCTCCTACGAGCAGTACTTC
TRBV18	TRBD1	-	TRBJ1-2	CASSPPRGQGATNNYGYTF	TGTGCCAGCTCACCACCAAGGGGACAGGGGGCGACGAACAACTATGGCTACACCTTC
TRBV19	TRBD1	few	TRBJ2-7	CASSIVAGGDEQYF	TGTGCCAGTAGTATAGTGGCAGGGGGAGACGAGCAGTACTTC
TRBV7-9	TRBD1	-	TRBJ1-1	CASSLGQGSVNTEAFF	TGTGCCAGCAGCTTAGGACAGGGCTCCGTGAACACTGAAGCTTTCTTT
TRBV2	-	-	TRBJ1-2	CASSGQVNYGYTF	TGTGCCAGCAGTGGGCAGGTGAACTATGGCTACACCTTC
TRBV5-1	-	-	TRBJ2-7	CASSRTKEGSPNYEQYF	TGCGCCAGCAGCCGGACAAAAGAAGGATCCCCGAACTACGAGCAGTACTTC
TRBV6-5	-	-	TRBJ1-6	CASTPGSPNSPLHF	TGTGCCAGCACCCCGGGGTCTCCCAATTCACCCCTCCACTTT
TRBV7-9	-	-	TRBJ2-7	CASSHTQGSWQYF	TGTGCCAGCAGCCACACACAGGGTTCGTGGCAGTACTTC
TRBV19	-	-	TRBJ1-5	CASSIRDYSNQPQHF	TGTGCCAGTAGTATACGAGATTATAGCAATCAGCCCCAGCATTTT
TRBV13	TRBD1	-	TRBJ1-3	CASSRDRALGNTIYF	TGTGCCAGCAGCCGGGACAGAGCCCTTGGAAACACCATATATTTT
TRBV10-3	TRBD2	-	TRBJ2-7	CAISEQPGLAGGGYEQYF	TGTGCCATCAGTGAGCAGCCGGGACTAGCGGGGGGAGGCTACGAGCAGTACTTC